This entry lists 3 T cell receptor beta chains sequenced from one sample in a study of blood T cell repertoires in COVID-19 (TCRdb year 2020). Libraries were constructed by the immunoSEQ multiplex PCR assay. The clones in this table, taken by TCRdb from immuneACCESS, are in-frame only. Not every clone is retained; where verified, under half of the shortfall comes from an unresolved V gene, and the cause of the rest is unknown. This sample lists some 250,000 clones; roughly 80% were detected once. 7.9% of the sample lies in the top ten. Sequenced: peripheral blood. The receptor set was obtained from a woman of 80 years or more with acute or convalescent COVID-19.

The chain employs TRBV5-6 and TRBJ1-1, with TRBD1 matching over 10 bases. Germline V gene lookup returns CDR1 SGHDT and CDR2 YYEEEE. The CDR3 extends over 15 amino acids. V lost 4 bases and J lost 4; bases outside the gene matches: 7. CDR3 in amino acids: CASSPRTGGSTEAFF. CDR3 DNA: TGTGCCAGCAGCCCCAGGACAGGGGGTAGCACTGAAGCTTTCTTT.

The V and J genes are TRBV6-5 and TRBJ2-5; D gene uncertain. Trimming took off 0 bases at V and 0 bases at J, with 5 bases between the two ends. The CDR3 consists of 14 residues. Germline values: CDR1 MNHEY, CDR2 SVGAGI. CDR3 sequence: CASSYSANQETQYF. The CDR3 DNA follows: TGTGCCAGCAGTTACTCGGCCAACCAAGAGACCCAGTACTTC.

The chain has TRBV2 and TRBJ2-1; 10 bases are shared with TRBD2. With V trimmed by 8 bases and J by 9 bases, 13 bases remained unmatched. CDR1 SNHLY and CDR2 FYNNEI come from the germline V gene. CDR3 size: 15 residues. The DNA for the CDR3 is TGTGCCAGCTTGTTTGAAGCGGGAGGGCAGGGTGAGCAGTTCTTC. Residues: CASLFEAGGQGEQFF.